Shown below are 15 T cell receptor beta chains from a single sample sequenced in a study of shared clonotypes between healthy human individuals (dated by TCRdb to 2020 to 2022). The method was the immunoSEQ multiplex PCR assay. Sourced from immuneACCESS, this table was stored by TCRdb with only in-frame sequences that have V and J called. A share of the clones is absent; for the studies checked, an unresolved V gene accounts for under half, and the remainder has no known explanation. For this sample there are roughly 2.1 million clones; around 93% appear just once. In total, the top ten clones hold 1.7% of the sample. For the CD8 naive samples, CD45RO-negative cells were positively selected for CCR7, yielding a CD45RA+CCR7+ population from which TemRA cells were excluded. The sequenced sample consisted of naive CD8+ T cells from PBMCs. The cell subset or site label of this sample denotes: CD45RA+CCR7+. These receptors originate from a man between 18 and 35 years old in good health. Some clones in this sample may be carry-over from other donors' samples.

The rearrangement links TRBV7-6 to TRBJ2-5, with 8 bases aligning to TRBD2. V lost 5 bases, J lost 4 bases, and 9 bases stayed unmatched. The CDR3 runs to 15 residues. CDR1 and CDR2 from the germline V gene are SGHVS and FNYEAQ. The CDR3 region has the DNA TGTGCCAGCAGCCCGGAAGGACTAGCACTAGAGACCCAGTACTTC. The encoded protein is CASSPEGLALETQYF.

This clone occurred once. The chain employs TRBV7-9 and TRBJ2-7, with D maybe TRBD2 (6 bases). CDR1 is SEHNR, CDR2 FQNEAQ, per germline (reference sequence). The CDR3 is 14 residues long. Trimming stripped 4 bases from V and 0 bases from J, with 10 bases between. CDR3 DNA: TGTGCCAGCAGCTCAAACGGGGGCTCCTACGAGCAGTACTTC. It specifies CASSSNGGSYEQYF.

The V call is TRBV5-5, the J call TRBJ1-4; D may be TRBD1 (6 bases). V was shortened by 1 base and J by 3 bases, with 10 bases between the two germline ends. The germline V gene encodes CDR1 SGHKS and CDR2 YYEKEE (reference sequence). There are 15 residues in the CDR3. The CDR3 sequence: CASSLPDRSNEKLFF. CDR3 DNA: TGTGCCAGCAGCTTGCCCGACAGGTCTAATGAAAAACTGTTTTTT.

This clone was detected once. Within the sample, other DNA sequences also encode this same CDR3. V gene TRBV19 combines with J gene TRBJ2-1; the D gene is possibly TRBD2 (6 bases). The V end lost 7 bases, the J end lost 3 bases, and 7 bases lay between the germline ends. From germline, CDR1 is LNHDA and CDR2 SQIVND (reference sequence). The CDR3 loop spans 12 amino acids. The chain's CDR3 is CASTGDYNEQFF. CDR3 bases: TGTGCCAGTACGGGGGACTACAATGAGCAGTTCTTC.

V gene TRBV6-6 combines with J gene TRBJ2-1; D remains ambiguous. Germline V gene data show CDR1 as MNHNY and CDR2 as SVGAGI (reference sequence). This CDR3 has 11 residues. With 4 bases removed from V and 9 bases from J, the gap between germline ends came to 7 bases. For the CDR3, the DNA is TGTGCCAGCAGTTGGAACGGTGAGCAGTTCTTC. It encodes CASSWNGEQFF.

Concerning this clone: This same CDR3 is encoded by further DNA sequences in the sample. The V call is TRBV6-6, the J call TRBJ2-7; the D is unclear. Germline loops: CDR1 MNHNY, CDR2 SVGAGI (reference sequence). This CDR3 is 12 amino acids long. V gave up 0 bases and J gave up 1 base, with 1 base separating them. Here the CDR3 DNA reads TGTGCCAGCAGTTACTCGTCCTACGAGCAGTACTTC. Its translation is CASSYSSYEQYF.

Points on this clone: Other DNA sequences in this specimen translate into the identical CDR3. The chain couples TRBV27 to TRBJ2-7; 7 bases are shared with TRBD1. The CDR3 contains 13 residues. CDR1 is MNHEY, CDR2 SMNVEV, per germline (reference sequence). With 6 bases clipped from V and 2 bases from J, the junction kept 4 bases outside the gene matches. DNA for the CDR3: TGTGCCAGCAGCCGGGACAGTACCTACGAGCAGTACTTC. It is translated as CASSRDSTYEQYF.

A word on this clone: Other DNA sequences in this specimen translate into the identical CDR3. The CDR3 DNA follows: TGTGCCAGCAGCCCCAGGACTTACGAGCAGTACTTC. Amino acid sequence: CASSPRTYEQYF. The chain links TRBV7-2 to TRBJ2-7, with D possibly being TRBD2 (5 bases). V was pared by 5 bases and J by 4 bases, with 9 bases between. Germline-derived CDR1 and CDR2 are SGHTA and FQGNSA. The length of the CDR3 is 12 residues.

The chain carries TRBV30 and TRBJ2-5; the match to TRBD2 covers 12 bases. From germline, CDR1 is GTSNPN and CDR2 SVGIG (reference sequence). The J segment lost 1 base and the V segment lost 0 bases, leaving 9 bases of the junction unmatched. The CDR3 has 18 residues. As DNA, the CDR3 is TGTGCCTGGAGTGTATCACCTAGCGGGAGGGGTACCCAAGAGACCCAGTACTTC. This codes for CAWSVSPSGRGTQETQYF.

The chain joins TRBV4-3 to TRBJ2-7; tentative D call: TRBD2 (6 bases). This CDR3 is 14 amino acids long. Trimming pared 0 bases from V and 5 bases from J, leaving 11 bases between. Germline lookup yields CDR1 LGHNA and CDR2 YSLEER. The chain's CDR3 is CASSQEEGMNEQYF. The CDR3 region has the DNA TGCGCCAGCAGCCAAGAGGAGGGAATGAACGAGCAGTACTTC.

For this clone: The identical CDR3 is also encoded by other nucleotide sequences in the sample. J is TRBJ2-2 and V is TRBV7-2, with unresolved D. V was trimmed by 1 base and J by 6 bases, leaving 6 bases between them. This CDR3 spans 13 amino acids. Germline CDR1 reads SGHTA; CDR2 reads FQGNSA. The CDR3 loop reads CASSLVGPGELFF. For the CDR3, the DNA is TGTGCCAGCAGCTTAGTTGGCCCCGGGGAGCTGTTTTTT.

CDR3 protein: CASSFKYPGEQFF. In DNA, the CDR3 is TGTGCCAGCAGTTTCAAGTACCCGGGTGAGCAGTTCTTC. V and J are TRBV27 and TRBJ2-1; D not resolved. This CDR3 is built from 13 residues. V lost 3 bases to trimming and J lost 9 bases, with 12 bases between them. The germline CDR1 and CDR2 sequences are MNHEY and SMNVEV (reference sequence).

This chain joins TRBV9 and TRBJ2-1, with TRBD2 matching 14 bases. This CDR3 region has 16 residues. Trimming at V came to 2 bases and at J to 7 bases, leaving 5 bases not matched to a gene. Germline loops: CDR1 SGDLS, CDR2 YYNGEE. CDR3 protein: CASSVGLAGEGNEQFF. In nucleotides, the CDR3 is TGTGCCAGCAGCGTGGGACTAGCGGGGGAAGGGAATGAGCAGTTCTTC. Together with reference TRBV9 and TRBJ2-1, the CDR3 gives the full variable domain: DSGVTQTPKHLITATGQRVTLRCSPRSGDLSVYWYQQSLDQGLQFLIQYYNGEERAKGNILERFSAQQFPDLHSELNLSSLELGDSALYFCASSVGLAGEGNEQFFGPGTRLTVL.

The chain couples TRBV10-1 to TRBJ2-1; 14 bases align to TRBD2. Trimming at V came to 3 bases and at J to 7 bases, leaving 2 bases not matched to a gene. The germline CDR1 and CDR2 sequences are WNHNN and SYGVQD (reference sequence). CDR3 length: 15 residues. The CDR3 bases are TGCGCCAGCAGTGATGGGACTAGCGGGAGTAATGAGCAGTTCTTC. Amino acids: CASSDGTSGSNEQFF.

V and J are TRBV5-1 and TRBJ2-1, with 15 bases aligning to TRBD2. Germline lookup yields CDR1 SGHRS and CDR2 YFSETQ. After removal of 1 base from V and 4 bases from J, the junction contained 9 bases not matched to a gene. The CDR3 consists of 19 residues. The CDR3 sequence is CASSLSGTSGRFFYNEQFF. In DNA form, the CDR3 reads TGCGCCAGCAGCTTGTCCGGGACTAGCGGGAGGTTTTTTTACAATGAGCAGTTCTTC. Using reference TRBV5-1 and TRBJ2-1 for the parts outside the CDR3, the full variable domain is KAGVTQTPRYLIKTRGQQVTLSCSPISGHRSVSWYQQTPGQGLQFLFEYFSETQRNKGNFPGRFSGRQFSNSRSEMNVSTLELGDSALYLCASSLSGTSGRFFYNEQFFGPGTRLTVL.